The following is a T cell receptor beta chain sequence with its context. Its antigen is as yet unknown. CD45RO-CCR7+CD27+CD95- marked naive CD8+ T cells. This record belongs to a study of CXCR3-negative and CXCR3-positive naive CD8 T cells. Overall study: Sequencing brought in 130 million or so TRB reads altogether, and each library got about 1.5 +/- 0.3 million. Whole-study findings and limits: The study found more hydrophobic TRB CDR3s in CXCR3-positive naive cells than in CXCR3-negative naive cells. Cryopreserved cells showed partially decreased CXCR3 expression, and most assays used fresh PBMCs.

Libraries were UMI-labeled 5' RACE TRB cDNA. Following a re-call of the 5' RACE reads, TCRdb has one entry per CDR3 protein and lacks DNA. In all, the sample yields about 42,000 distinct CDR3 sequences. Sequencing input: naive CXCR3- CD8+ T cells from blood. Subset indicated: CD45RO-CCR7+CD27+CD95- naive CD8+ T cells lacking CXCR3 (TNR3-). The receptor was isolated from a human donor in good health. Some clones in this sample may be carry-over from other donors' samples.

CDR3 in amino acids: CASSPWDISYEQYF. This chain links TRBV13 with TRBJ2-7; TCRdb gives TRBD1 as the D gene, but with no DNA this cannot be confirmed. Germline-derived CDR1 and CDR2 are PRHDT and FYEKMQ (reference sequence). This CDR3 spans 14 amino acids.